These 29 T cell receptor beta chains were sequenced from one sample in a study of shared clonotypes between healthy human individuals. Cells designated naive CD8 were CD45RO-negative and were positively selected for CCR7, with terminally differentiated effector memory CD45RA+ cells excluded. The data were produced by immunoSEQ multiplex PCR, yet TCRdb's version contains in-frame clones alone and is incomplete. This table has a few million clones, around 93% appearing once. Source material: naive CD8+ T cells from PBMCs. The receptors originated from a man aged 18 to 30 in good health. Some clones in this sample may be carry-over from other donors' samples.

This clone is a singleton in its sample. The V call is TRBV27, the J call TRBJ2-5, with TRBD2 matching 12 bases. CDR1 is MNHEY, CDR2 SMNVEV, per germline (reference sequence). The CDR3 runs 15 residues. V was clipped by 7 bases and J by 4 bases; unmatched bases: 7. The CDR3 loop reads CASNPLAGGLETQYF. CDR3 nucleotide sequence: TGTGCCAGCAACCCACTAGCGGGAGGACTAGAGACCCAGTACTTC.

Note on this clone: Within the sample, other DNA sequences also encode this same CDR3. The CDR3 reads CASRPDRNQPQHF. DNA for the CDR3: TGTGCCAGCAGACCGGACAGGAATCAGCCCCAGCATTTT. The rearrangement uses TRBV28 and TRBJ1-5; 7 bases are shared with TRBD1. Trimming removed 6 bases from V and 4 bases from J; junction bases left unmatched: 3. Germline CDR1 is MDHEN and CDR2 is SYDVKM. The CDR3 length is 13 residues. Full variable domain (missing parts from reference TRBV28 and TRBJ1-5): DVKVTQSSRYLVKRTGEKVFLECVQDMDHENMFWYRQDPGLGLRLIYFSYDVKMKEKGDIPEGYSVSREKKERFSLILESASTNQTSMYLCASRPDRNQPQHFGDGTRLSIL.

Turning to this clone: The sample carries other DNA sequences with the same CDR3. This chain connects TRBV19 to TRBJ2-1; D is unresolved. Per the germline V gene, CDR1 is LNHDA and CDR2 is SQIVND (reference sequence). The V gene lost 1 base and the J gene lost 2 bases, with 9 bases spanning the gap. The CDR3 runs 15 residues. CDR3: CASSIVPGTYNEQFF. In DNA, the CDR3 is TGTGCCAGTAGTATAGTCCCAGGTACCTACAATGAGCAGTTCTTC.

This chain uses TRBV21-1 with TRBJ1-5; TRBD1 is the table's D call, not checked against the DNA. TRBV21-1 is flagged as a pseudogene. The CDR3 consists of 19 residues. CDR3 loop: CASSKLVTGRPDSNQPQHF. In nucleotides, the CDR3 is TGTGCCAGCAGCAAACTAGTGACAGGCAGACCCGATAGCAATCAGCCCCAGCATTTT.

The J gene is TRBJ1-4, the V gene TRBV27; no firm D call. The CDR3 runs to 17 residues. V was clipped by 6 bases and J by 6 bases, with 23 bases between them. CDR1 MNHEY and CDR2 SMNVEV come from the germline V gene (reference sequence). The CDR3 bases are TGTGCCAGCAGCTCGACCTCGGGTCGGCCTAGTGATGAAAAACTGTTTTTT. Protein sequence: CASSSTSGRPSDEKLFF.

This clone occurred once. The chain has TRBV5-6 and TRBJ2-5, with D perhaps matching TRBD1 or TRBD2 (6 bases each). Trimming pared 6 bases from V and 4 bases from J, leaving 16 bases between. Germline CDR1 SGHDT, CDR2 YYEEEE. The CDR3 runs to 14 residues. In nucleotides, the CDR3 is TGTGCCAGCAATCTTCCCGGGGGCTTAGAGACCCAGTACTTC. This gives the protein CASNLPGGLETQYF.

The CDR3 DNA sequence: TGTGCCAGCAGCCCGGGACTAGCGGGAGTAAGACACAATGAGCAGTTCTTC. This translates into CASSPGLAGVRHNEQFF. The chain recombines TRBV7-2 with TRBJ2-1; 14 bases fit TRBD2. CDR3 size: 17 residues. Germline V gene data show CDR1 as SGHTA and CDR2 as FQGNSA. Germline trimming cut 5 bases from V and 5 bases from J; bases unmatched to any gene: 8.

A single count supports this clone. V usage is TRBV10-3 and J usage is TRBJ1-5, with 9 bases aligning to TRBD1. The germline V gene has CDR1 ENHRY and CDR2 SYGVKD. J was trimmed by 6 bases and V by 10 bases; bases with no gene match: 7. The CDR3 is made up of 13 amino acids. The CDR3 sequence is CATGTGNGQPQHF. The CDR3, as DNA: TGTGCCACCGGGACAGGGAATGGTCAGCCCCAGCATTTT.

The genes are TRBV11-2 and TRBJ2-5; the match to TRBD1 covers 8 bases. V trimming: 4 bases; J trimming: 5 bases; junction bases outside the gene matches: 12. The germline CDR1 and CDR2 sequences are SGHAT and FQNNGV. This CDR3 spans 16 amino acids. CDR3 sequence (DNA): TGTGCCAGCAGCTCCTTAAGGAACAGGGGGATGGAGACCCAGTACTTC. It yields the protein CASSSLRNRGMETQYF.

This chain joins TRBV4-1 and TRBJ2-3; 13 bases line up with TRBD2. This CDR3 has 17 amino acids. The germline V gene encodes CDR1 MGHRA and CDR2 YSYEKL. J lost 9 bases, V lost 0 bases, and 9 bases had no gene match. The CDR3 here is CASSQDGGLAGLQTQYF. The CDR3 DNA reads as TGCGCCAGCAGCCAAGATGGGGGACTAGCGGGACTACAGACGCAGTATTTT.

In this sample, this clone turned up a few times. The same CDR3 is also encoded by other DNA sequences in this sample. This chain connects TRBV10-3 to TRBJ2-7; D is unclear. The germline gives CDR1 ENHRY, CDR2 SYGVKD. V was shortened by 8 bases and J by 1 base, with 3 bases between the two germline ends. The CDR3 sequence is 10 residues long. This chain's CDR3 is CAIGSYEQYF. In DNA form, the CDR3 reads TGTGCCATCGGTTCCTACGAGCAGTACTTC.

V and J are TRBV5-1 and TRBJ2-7; no definite D call. The length of the CDR3 is 13 residues. Germline lookup yields CDR1 SGHRS and CDR2 YFSETQ. The V gene lost 2 bases and the J gene lost 5 bases, with 11 bases spanning the gap. In DNA, the CDR3 is TGCGCCAGCAGCTTTGGGTATGGTAACGAGCAGTACTTC. It translates to CASSFGYGNEQYF. Full variable domain (remainder filled in from reference TRBV5-1 and TRBJ2-7): KAGVTQTPRYLIKTRGQQVTLSCSPISGHRSVSWYQQTPGQGLQFLFEYFSETQRNKGNFPGRFSGRQFSNSRSEMNVSTLELGDSALYLCASSFGYGNEQYFGPGTRLTVT.

The chain uses TRBV9 and TRBJ1-5; perhaps TRBD1 as D (5 bases). The V end lost 2 bases, the J end lost 14 bases, and 20 bases lay between the germline ends. The CDR3 has 14 residues. CDR1 SGDLS and CDR2 YYNGEE come from the germline V gene. This chain's CDR3 is CASSVDGAPGVKHF. CDR3 nucleotides: TGTGCCAGCAGCGTGGACGGGGCGCCGGGAGTGAAGCATTTT.

The rearrangement joins TRBV7-9 to TRBJ2-1; 12 bases fit TRBD2. Germline V CDR1 and CDR2: SEHNR, FQNEAQ (reference sequence). CDR3 size: 15 residues. J gave up 8 bases and V 6 bases, and 8 bases lay outside the gene matches. CDR3 sequence reads: CASRTQGLAGDEQFF. Written as DNA, the CDR3 is TGTGCCAGCAGGACCCAGGGACTAGCGGGCGATGAGCAGTTCTTC.

This sequence joins TRBV10-3 and TRBJ2-2, with 12 bases fitting TRBD2. Germline trimming cut 4 bases from V and 5 bases from J; bases unmatched to any gene: 8. The CDR3 loop spans 17 amino acids. Germline V gene lookup returns CDR1 ENHRY and CDR2 SYGVKD. The CDR3 here is CAISATSGRLGTGELFF. The CDR3 nucleotides are TGTGCCATCAGTGCTACTAGCGGGAGGCTGGGGACCGGGGAGCTGTTTTTT.

The genes are TRBV6-6 and TRBJ2-2; D ambiguous. V gave up 6 bases and J gave up 4 bases, with 15 bases separating them. Looked up from germline, CDR1 is MNHNY and CDR2 is SVGAGI (reference sequence). The CDR3 has 15 residues. The CDR3, as DNA: TGTGCCAGCAGCAGTTCGGGCTCGGGCACCGGGGAGCTGTTTTTT. Translation: CASSSSGSGTGELFF.

The CDR3 here is CATGDRDINEQYF. The DNA of the CDR3 is TGTGCCACCGGGGACAGGGACATCAACGAGCAGTACTTC. The rearrangement uses TRBV19 and TRBJ2-7; 9 bases map to TRBD1. There are 13 residues in the CDR3. Trimming removed 10 bases from V and 5 bases from J; junction bases left unmatched: 9. Germline V gene lookup returns CDR1 LNHDA and CDR2 SQIVND (reference sequence). Filled out from reference TRBV19 and TRBJ2-7, the complete variable domain reads DGGITQSPKYLFRKEGQNVTLSCEQNLNHDAMYWYRQDPGQGLRLIYYSQIVNDFQKGDIAEGYSVSREKKESFPLTVTSAQKNPTAFYLCATGDRDINEQYFGPGTRLTVT.

The chain couples TRBV7-2 to TRBJ1-1, with D unclear. This CDR3 is 15 amino acids long. The germline V gene has CDR1 SGHTA and CDR2 FQGNSA. Trimming cost V 5 bases and J 0 bases, with 13 bases left between them. CDR3 DNA: TGTGCCAGCAGCCCCAGTCCCTACCTGAACACTGAAGCTTTCTTT. This gives the protein CASSPSPYLNTEAFF.

The chain recombines TRBV19 with TRBJ1-5; no definite D call. Germline V lookup: CDR1 LNHDA, CDR2 SQIVND (reference sequence). The V end was cut by 7 bases, the J end by 0 bases, with 10 bases between. This CDR3 region has 14 residues. The CDR3 nucleotides read TGTGCCAGTATCGGAGTACCTAGCAATCAGCCCCAGCATTTT. Protein: CASIGVPSNQPQHF.

This chain links TRBV10-3 with TRBJ2-5; a possible D gene is TRBD2 (6 bases). V lost 0 bases, J lost 0 bases, and 8 bases lay in between. The germline V gene has CDR1 ENHRY and CDR2 SYGVKD. This CDR3 spans 15 amino acids. The CDR3 is CAISESAGNQETQYF. The CDR3 nucleotides read TGTGCCATCAGTGAGTCGGCGGGAAACCAAGAGACCCAGTACTTC.

The chain uses TRBV4-1 and TRBJ1-1; no clear D. V lost 4 bases to trimming and J lost 0 bases, with 9 bases between them. The germline gives CDR1 MGHRA, CDR2 YSYEKL. CDR3 length: 14 residues. The CDR3 coding sequence is TGCGCCAGCAGCCCCGCCAGCCTGAACACTGAAGCTTTCTTT. This codes for CASSPASLNTEAFF.

About this clone: It is unclear where the CDR3 begins or ends on the DNA, so no DNA is shown, and the CDR3 is as TCRdb lists it. This chain uses TRBV9 with TRBJ1-2; the table's D call, TRBD1, was not checked against the DNA. CDR1 and CDR2 (germline): SGDLS, YYNGEE. Inclusive of both ends, the CDR3 amounts to 14 amino acids. CDR3: CASTSVAGAYGYTF.

This chain's CDR3 is CASSWSEGAEGAFF. CDR3 DNA: TGTGCCAGCAGCTGGTCGGAGGGGGCGGAAGGAGCTTTCTTT. The chain recombines TRBV11-2 with TRBJ1-1, with 7 bases that match TRBD1. Germline assignment: CDR1 SGHAT and CDR2 FQNNGV. V lost 4 bases and J lost 10; bases outside the gene matches: 12. There are 14 residues in the CDR3.

For this clone: Sequence at one end of the junction differs from germline and may be a read error. This chain uses TRBV6-4 with TRBJ2-1, with D unresolved. The germline gives CDR1 MRHNA, CDR2 SNTAGT. The CDR3 consists of 11 residues. CDR3 sequence (DNA): TGTGCCAGCAGTGATATCCTTACCTGGGTCTTC. It specifies CASSDILTWVF.

The sample holds one count of this clone. This chain joins TRBV7-2 and TRBJ2-1; D is undetermined. CDR1 and CDR2 from the germline V gene are SGHTA and FQGNSA. V was trimmed by 2 bases and J by 2 bases, leaving 10 bases between them. This CDR3 contains 15 residues. Here the CDR3 DNA reads TGTGCCAGCAGCTTATGGTTACCTGCCTACAATGAGCAGTTCTTC. Translated: CASSLWLPAYNEQFF.

This chain connects TRBV27 to TRBJ2-7, with 8 bases lining up with TRBD1. The V segment lost 5 bases and the J segment 1 base; nucleotides outside the gene matches: 7. The CDR3 length is 15 residues. The germline gives CDR1 MNHEY, CDR2 SMNVEV (reference sequence). The CDR3 loop reads CASSTIGQGSYEQYF. The CDR3 bases are TGTGCCAGCAGTACCATTGGACAGGGATCCTACGAGCAGTACTTC.

The chain couples TRBV10-2 to TRBJ2-7; the match to TRBD2 covers 10 bases. CDR1 is WSHSY, CDR2 SAAADI, per germline. With V trimmed by 6 bases and J by 6 bases, 8 bases remained unmatched. This CDR3 contains 14 residues. CDR3 amino acids: CASRESGRAAEQYF. Here the CDR3 DNA reads TGCGCCAGCAGAGAGAGCGGGAGGGCCGCCGAGCAGTACTTC.

For this clone: The DNA is left out, because the CDR3 cannot be placed on it with certainty; the CDR3 is given as TCRdb lists it. The rearrangement uses TRBV27 and TRBJ2-2; TRBD2, as called in the table, went unchecked against the DNA. 17 amino acids form the CDR3, both terminal residues included. The germline gives CDR1 MNHEY, CDR2 SMNVEV (reference sequence). This chain's CDR3 is CASSSPSGARRAGELFF.

The rearrangement uses TRBV5-1 and TRBJ2-1, with D tentatively TRBD1 (6 bases). The CDR3 consists of 15 residues. CDR1 SGHRS and CDR2 YFSETQ come from the germline V gene. V lost 0 bases and J 6 bases, leaving 13 bases between the germline ends. The CDR3: CASSLDQGSGNEQFF. The CDR3 DNA follows: TGCGCCAGCAGCTTGGATCAGGGGTCGGGCAATGAGCAGTTCTTC.